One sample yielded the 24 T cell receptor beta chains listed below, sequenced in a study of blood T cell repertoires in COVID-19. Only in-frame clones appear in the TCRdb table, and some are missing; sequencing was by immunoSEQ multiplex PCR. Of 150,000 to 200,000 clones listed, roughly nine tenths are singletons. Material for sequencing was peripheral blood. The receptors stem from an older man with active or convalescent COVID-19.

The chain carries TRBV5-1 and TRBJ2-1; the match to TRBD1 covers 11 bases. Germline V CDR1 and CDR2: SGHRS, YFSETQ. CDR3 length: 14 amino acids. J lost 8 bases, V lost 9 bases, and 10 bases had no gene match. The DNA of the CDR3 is TGCGCCACTACCCGGGACAGGGGGTTCGATGAGCAGTTCTTC. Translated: CATTRDRGFDEQFF.

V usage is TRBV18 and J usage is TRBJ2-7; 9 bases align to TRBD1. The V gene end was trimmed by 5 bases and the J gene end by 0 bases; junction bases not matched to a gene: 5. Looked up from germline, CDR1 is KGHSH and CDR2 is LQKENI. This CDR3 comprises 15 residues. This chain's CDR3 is CASSTGTGPSYEQYF. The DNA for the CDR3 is TGTGCCAGCTCAACCGGGACAGGGCCCTCCTACGAGCAGTACTTC. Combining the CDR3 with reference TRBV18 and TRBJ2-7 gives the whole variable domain NAGVMQNPRHLVRRRGQEARLRCSPMKGHSHVYWYRQLPEEGLKFMVYLQKENIIDESGMPKERFSAEFPKEGPSILRIQQVVRGDSAAYFCASSTGTGPSYEQYFGPGTRLTVT.

CDR3 amino acids: CATSDPTGGNQPQHF. CDR3 coding DNA: TGTGCCACCAGTGATCCGACAGGGGGCAATCAGCCCCAGCATTTT. The rearrangement uses TRBV24-1 and TRBJ1-5, with 8 bases identical to TRBD1. The CDR3 is 15 amino acids. V gave up 3 bases and J gave up 2 bases; unmatched junction bases: 2. CDR1 is KGHDR, CDR2 SFDVKD, per germline.

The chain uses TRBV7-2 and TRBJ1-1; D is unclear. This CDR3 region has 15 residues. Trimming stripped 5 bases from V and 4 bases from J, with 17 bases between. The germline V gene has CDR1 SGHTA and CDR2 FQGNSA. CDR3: CASSPTLTSTTEAFF. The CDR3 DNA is TGTGCCAGCAGCCCAACCCTGACTTCGACCACTGAAGCTTTCTTT.

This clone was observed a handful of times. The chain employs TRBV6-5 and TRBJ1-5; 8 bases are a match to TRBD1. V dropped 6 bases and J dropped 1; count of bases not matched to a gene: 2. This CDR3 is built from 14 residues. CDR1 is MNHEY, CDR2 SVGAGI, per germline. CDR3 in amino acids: CASRGQASNQPQHF. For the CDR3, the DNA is TGTGCCAGCAGGGGACAGGCGAGCAATCAGCCCCAGCATTTT.

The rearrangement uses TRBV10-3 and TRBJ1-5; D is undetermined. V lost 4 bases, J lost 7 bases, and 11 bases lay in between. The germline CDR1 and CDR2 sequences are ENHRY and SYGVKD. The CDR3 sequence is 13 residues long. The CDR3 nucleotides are TGTGCCATCAGTGGGTCCAGACAACAGCCCCAGCATTTT. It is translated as CAISGSRQQPQHF.

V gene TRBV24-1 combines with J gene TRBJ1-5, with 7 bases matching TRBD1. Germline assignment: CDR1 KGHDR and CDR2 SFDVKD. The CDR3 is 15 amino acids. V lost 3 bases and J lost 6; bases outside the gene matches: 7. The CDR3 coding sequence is TGTGCCACCAGTGATGAAGGACAGGTTTGTCAGCCCCAGCATTTT. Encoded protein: CATSDEGQVCQPQHF.

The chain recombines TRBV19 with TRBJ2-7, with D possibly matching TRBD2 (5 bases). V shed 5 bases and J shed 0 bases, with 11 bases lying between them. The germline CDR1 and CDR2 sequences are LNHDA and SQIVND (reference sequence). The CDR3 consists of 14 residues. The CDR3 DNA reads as TGTGCCAGTAGTCCTGGACTTGCCTCCTACGAGCAGTACTTC. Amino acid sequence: CASSPGLASYEQYF.

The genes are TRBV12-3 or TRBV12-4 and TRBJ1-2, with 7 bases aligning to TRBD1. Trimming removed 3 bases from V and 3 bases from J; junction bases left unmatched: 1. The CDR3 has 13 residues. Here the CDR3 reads CASSFQGDYGYTF. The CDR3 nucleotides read TGTGCCAGCAGTTTTCAGGGGGACTATGGCTACACCTTC.

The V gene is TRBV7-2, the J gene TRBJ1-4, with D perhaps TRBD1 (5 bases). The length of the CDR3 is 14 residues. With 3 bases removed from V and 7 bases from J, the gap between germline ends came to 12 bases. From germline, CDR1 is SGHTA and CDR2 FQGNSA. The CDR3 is CASSFPEGSEKLFF. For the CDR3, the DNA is TGTGCCAGCAGCTTCCCGGAGGGGAGTGAAAAACTGTTTTTT.

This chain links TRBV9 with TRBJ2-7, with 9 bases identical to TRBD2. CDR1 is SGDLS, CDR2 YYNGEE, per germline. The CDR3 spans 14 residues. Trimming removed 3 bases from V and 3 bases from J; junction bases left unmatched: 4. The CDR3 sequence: CASSGSAGGYEQYF. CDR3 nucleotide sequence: TGTGCCAGCAGCGGTTCAGCGGGAGGCTACGAGCAGTACTTC. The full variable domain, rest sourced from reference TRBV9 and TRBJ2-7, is DSGVTQTPKHLITATGQRVTLRCSPRSGDLSVYWYQQSLDQGLQFLIQYYNGEERAKGNILERFSAQQFPDLHSELNLSSLELGDSALYFCASSGSAGGYEQYFGPGTRLTVT.

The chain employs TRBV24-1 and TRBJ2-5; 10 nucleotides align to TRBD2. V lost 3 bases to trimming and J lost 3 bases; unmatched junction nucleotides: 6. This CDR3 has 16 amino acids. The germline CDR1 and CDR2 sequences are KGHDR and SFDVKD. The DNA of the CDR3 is TGTGCCACCAGTGATACACTAGCGGGGATAAAAGAGACCCAGTACTTC. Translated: CATSDTLAGIKETQYF.

The CDR3 nucleotides read TGTGCCAGCAGTTACGCAAGCAGGGGAGATCAGCCCCAGCATTTT. Protein: CASSYASRGDQPQHF. This chain connects TRBV6-6 to TRBJ1-5; weak D call: TRBD1 (6 bases). V lost 2 bases to trimming and J lost 5 bases, with 13 bases between them. The CDR3 is 15 residues long. Germline V CDR1 and CDR2: MNHNY, SVGAGI (reference sequence).

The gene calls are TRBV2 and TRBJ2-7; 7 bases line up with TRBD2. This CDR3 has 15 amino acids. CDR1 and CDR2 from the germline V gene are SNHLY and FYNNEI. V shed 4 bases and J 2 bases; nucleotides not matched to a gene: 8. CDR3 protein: CASSGSGVGPYEQYF. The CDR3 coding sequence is TGTGCCAGCAGTGGGAGCGGGGTGGGCCCCTACGAGCAGTACTTC.

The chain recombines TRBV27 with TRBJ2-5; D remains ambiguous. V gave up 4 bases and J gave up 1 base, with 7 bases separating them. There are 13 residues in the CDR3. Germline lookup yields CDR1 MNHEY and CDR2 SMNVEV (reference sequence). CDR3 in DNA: TGTGCCAGCAGTTACCTGGCCCAAGAGACCCAGTACTTC. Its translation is CASSYLAQETQYF.

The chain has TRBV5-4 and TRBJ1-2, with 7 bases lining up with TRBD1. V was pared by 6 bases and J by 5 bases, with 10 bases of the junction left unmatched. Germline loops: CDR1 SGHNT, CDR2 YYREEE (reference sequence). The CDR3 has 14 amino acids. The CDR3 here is CASTDRAGWYGYTF. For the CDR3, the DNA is TGTGCCAGCACCGACAGGGCCGGGTGGTATGGCTACACCTTC.

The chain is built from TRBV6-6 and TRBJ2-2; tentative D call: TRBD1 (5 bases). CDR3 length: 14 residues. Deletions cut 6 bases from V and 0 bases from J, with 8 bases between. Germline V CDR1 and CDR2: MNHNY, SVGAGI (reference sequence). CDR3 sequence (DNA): TGTGCCAGCAGCCAGGGCTCGAACACCGGGGAGCTGTTTTTT. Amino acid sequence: CASSQGSNTGELFF.

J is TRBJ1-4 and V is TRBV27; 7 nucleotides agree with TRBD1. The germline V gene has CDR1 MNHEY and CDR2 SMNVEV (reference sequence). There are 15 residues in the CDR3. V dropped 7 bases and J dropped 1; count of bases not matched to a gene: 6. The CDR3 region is CASTKTGLTNEKLFF. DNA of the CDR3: TGTGCCAGCACAAAGACAGGGCTAACTAATGAAAAACTGTTTTTT.

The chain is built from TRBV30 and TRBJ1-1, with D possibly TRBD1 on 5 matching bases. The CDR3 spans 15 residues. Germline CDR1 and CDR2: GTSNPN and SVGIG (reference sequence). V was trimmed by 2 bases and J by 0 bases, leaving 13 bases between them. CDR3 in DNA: TGTGCCTGGAGTTCCCCGACAGTTATGAACACTGAAGCTTTCTTT. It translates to CAWSSPTVMNTEAFF.

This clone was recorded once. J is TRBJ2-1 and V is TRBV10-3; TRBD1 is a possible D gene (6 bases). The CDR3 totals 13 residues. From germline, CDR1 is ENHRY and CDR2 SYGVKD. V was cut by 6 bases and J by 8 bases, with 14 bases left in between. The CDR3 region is CAIRIDRNHEQFF. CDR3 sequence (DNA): TGTGCCATCAGGATAGACAGGAACCATGAGCAGTTCTTC.

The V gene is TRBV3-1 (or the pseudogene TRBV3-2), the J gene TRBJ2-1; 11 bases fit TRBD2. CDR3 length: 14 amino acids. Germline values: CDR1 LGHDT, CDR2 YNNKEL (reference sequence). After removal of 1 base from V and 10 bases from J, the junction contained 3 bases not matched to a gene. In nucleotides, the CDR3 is TGTGCCAGCAGCCAAGGGCTAGCGGGAGGAGAGCAGTTCTTC. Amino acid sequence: CASSQGLAGGEQFF.

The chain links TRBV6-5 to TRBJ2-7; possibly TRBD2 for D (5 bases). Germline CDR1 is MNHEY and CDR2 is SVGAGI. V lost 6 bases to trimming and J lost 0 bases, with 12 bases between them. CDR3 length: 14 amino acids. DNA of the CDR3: TGTGCCAGCAGAAACACCGGGGACTCCTACGAGCAGTACTTC. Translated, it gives CASRNTGDSYEQYF.

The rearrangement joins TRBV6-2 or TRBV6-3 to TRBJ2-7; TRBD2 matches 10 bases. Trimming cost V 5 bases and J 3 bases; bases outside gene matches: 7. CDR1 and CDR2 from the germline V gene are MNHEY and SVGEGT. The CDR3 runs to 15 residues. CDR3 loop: CASSRATSGLYEQYF. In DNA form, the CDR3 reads TGTGCCAGCAGTCGAGCGACTAGCGGGCTCTACGAGCAGTACTTC.

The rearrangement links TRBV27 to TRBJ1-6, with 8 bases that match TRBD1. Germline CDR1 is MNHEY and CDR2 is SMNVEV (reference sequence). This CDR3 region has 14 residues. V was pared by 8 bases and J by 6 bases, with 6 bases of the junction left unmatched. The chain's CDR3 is CASRRGTGNSPLHF. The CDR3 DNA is TGTGCCAGCCGACGTGGGACAGGTAATTCACCCCTCCACTTT.